These T cell receptor beta chains were read from a single sample in a study of cytotoxic CD8 clonotypes in ibrutinib-treated CLL. Generated by immunoSEQ multiplex PCR, the TCRdb table keeps only in-frame clones and is missing some. The table lists about 310,000 clones, almost 80% of them singletons. The sequencing used PBMCs, collected before ibrutinib treatment. The receptors shown here come from a human donor with chronic lymphocytic leukemia. The CDR3 runs from the conserved cysteine through the conserved F or W. The order of the fields is V gene, J gene, clone size, CDR3 length, D gene, CDR3 protein, CDR3 DNA. The D gene is left open where the match is weak. The size entry is marked missing in some rows and otherwise reads once, few, many or a size class.

V gene: TRBV2
J gene: TRBJ1-2
clone size: .
CDR3 length: 13
D gene: .
CDR3 protein: CASRRVLVDGYTF
CDR3 DNA: TGTGCCAGCAGGCGGGTGCTTGTGGATGGCTACACCTTC

V gene: TRBV27
J gene: TRBJ1-2
clone size: .
CDR3 length: 15
D gene: TRBD1
CDR3 protein: CASSPGTGIYYGYTF
CDR3 DNA: TGTGCCAGCAGTCCCGGGACAGGGATTTACTATGGCTACACCTTC

V gene: TRBV4-1
J gene: TRBJ2-7
clone size: .
CDR3 length: 17
D gene: .
CDR3 protein: CASSQGPQREMAYEQYF
CDR3 DNA: TGCGCCAGCAGCCAAGGCCCCCAGAGGGAGATGGCCTACGAGCAGTACTTC

V gene: TRBV15
J gene: TRBJ2-3
clone size: .
CDR3 length: 16
D gene: .
CDR3 protein: CATSRDRPLTADTQYF
CDR3 DNA: TGTGCCACCAGCAGAGATCGCCCTCTAACGGCAGATACGCAGTATTTT

V gene: TRBV7-3
J gene: TRBJ2-3
clone size: .
CDR3 length: 16
D gene: TRBD2
CDR3 protein: CASSSLAGGGTDTQYF
CDR3 DNA: TGTGCCAGCAGCTCTCTAGCGGGAGGGGGAACAGATACGCAGTATTTT

V gene: TRBV25-1
J gene: TRBJ1-1
clone size: few
CDR3 length: 13
D gene: .
CDR3 protein: CASSDDRNTEAFF
CDR3 DNA: TGTGCCAGCAGTGACGACAGGAACACTGAAGCTTTCTTT

V gene: TRBV4-1
J gene: TRBJ2-7
clone size: .
CDR3 length: 15
D gene: TRBD2
CDR3 protein: CASSQEPSGSYEQYF
CDR3 DNA: TGCGCCAGCAGCCAAGAACCTAGCGGGAGCTACGAGCAGTACTTC

V gene: TRBV30
J gene: TRBJ1-1
clone size: .
CDR3 length: 14
D gene: .
CDR3 protein: CAWSPGTLRTEAFF
CDR3 DNA: TGTGCCTGGAGTCCTGGGACCCTAAGGACTGAAGCTTTCTTT

V gene: TRBV9
J gene: TRBJ2-1
clone size: few
CDR3 length: 15
D gene: .
CDR3 protein: CASSVGGGLNNEQFF
CDR3 DNA: TGTGCCAGCAGCGTAGGTGGGGGGCTGAACAATGAGCAGTTCTTC

V gene: TRBV9
J gene: TRBJ2-7
clone size: .
CDR3 length: 17
D gene: .
CDR3 protein: CASSPRLSRESSYEQYF
CDR3 DNA: TGTGCCAGCAGCCCGCGGCTGAGCCGGGAATCCTCCTACGAGCAGTACTTC

V gene: TRBV27
J gene: TRBJ2-7
clone size: .
CDR3 length: 14
D gene: TRBD2
CDR3 protein: CASRGTSSSYEQYF
CDR3 DNA: TGTGCCAGCAGGGGGACTAGCTCGTCCTACGAGCAGTACTTC

V gene: TRBV7-9
J gene: TRBJ1-2
clone size: .
CDR3 length: 14
D gene: .
CDR3 protein: CASRGLSASYGYTF
CDR3 DNA: TGTGCCAGCCGCGGCCTCTCCGCGAGCTATGGCTACACCTTC

V gene: TRBV4-1
J gene: TRBJ1-2
clone size: .
CDR3 length: 16
D gene: .
CDR3 protein: CASSQGGAGGAYGYTF
CDR3 DNA: TGCGCCAGCAGCCAAGGCGGGGCAGGTGGGGCCTATGGCTACACCTTC

V gene: TRBV10-2
J gene: TRBJ2-1
clone size: .
CDR3 length: 17
D gene: TRBD2
CDR3 protein: CASSDGASGSIRNEQFF
CDR3 DNA: TGCGCCAGCAGTGACGGAGCTAGCGGGAGTATAAGAAATGAGCAGTTCTTC

V gene: TRBV28
J gene: TRBJ2-7
clone size: few
CDR3 length: 14
D gene: .
CDR3 protein: CASNGQRGHGEQYF
CDR3 DNA: TGTGCCAGCAACGGCCAAAGGGGCCATGGGGAGCAGTACTTC

V gene: TRBV19
J gene: TRBJ2-7
clone size: .
CDR3 length: 15
D gene: .
CDR3 protein: CASTEVGGGSYEQYF
CDR3 DNA: TGTGCCAGTACCGAAGTCGGCGGAGGCAGCTACGAGCAGTACTTC

V gene: TRBV5-1
J gene: TRBJ2-1
clone size: once
CDR3 length: 14
D gene: .
CDR3 protein: CASSLEYSDNEQFF
CDR3 DNA: TGCGCCAGCAGCTTAGAGTACAGCGACAATGAGCAGTTCTTC

V gene: TRBV9
J gene: TRBJ2-1
clone size: .
CDR3 length: 17
D gene: TRBD2
CDR3 protein: CASSHTGREGPLNEQFF
CDR3 DNA: TGTGCCAGCAGCCACACTGGACGGGAGGGCCCCCTCAATGAGCAGTTCTTC

V gene: TRBV29-1
J gene: TRBJ2-2
clone size: .
CDR3 length: 15
D gene: .
CDR3 protein: CSVEASAQNTGELFF
CDR3 DNA: TGCAGCGTAGAGGCTAGCGCACAGAACACCGGGGAGCTGTTTTTT

V gene: TRBV19
J gene: TRBJ2-4
clone size: .
CDR3 length: 12
D gene: .
CDR3 protein: CASSITGHIQYF
CDR3 DNA: TGTGCCAGTAGTATAACAGGACACATTCAGTACTTC

V gene: TRBV11-1
J gene: TRBJ2-7
clone size: .
CDR3 length: 15
D gene: TRBD2
CDR3 protein: CASKGTSGRTYEQYF
CDR3 DNA: TGTGCCAGCAAGGGGACTAGCGGGAGAACCTACGAGCAGTACTTC

V gene: TRBV30
J gene: TRBJ1-5
clone size: once
CDR3 length: 13
D gene: .
CDR3 protein: CAWSWGSNQPQHF
CDR3 DNA: TGTGCCTGGAGTTGGGGGAGCAATCAGCCCCAGCATTTT

V gene: TRBV18
J gene: TRBJ1-1
clone size: .
CDR3 length: 15
D gene: .
CDR3 protein: CASSQLGRGKTEAFF
CDR3 DNA: TGTGCCAGCTCCCAGCTTGGCAGGGGTAAAACTGAAGCTTTCTTT

V gene: TRBV28
J gene: TRBJ1-5
clone size: once
CDR3 length: 15
D gene: .
CDR3 protein: CASSTQDQGSQPQHF
CDR3 DNA: TGTGCCAGCAGTACCCAAGACCAGGGGTCTCAGCCCCAGCATTTT

V gene: TRBV7-6
J gene: TRBJ1-1
clone size: .
CDR3 length: 13
D gene: .
CDR3 protein: CASSSFMNTEAFF
CDR3 DNA: TGTGCCAGCAGCTCTTTTATGAACACTGAAGCTTTCTTT

V gene: TRBV27
J gene: TRBJ1-5
clone size: .
CDR3 length: 16
D gene: .
CDR3 protein: CASSLIGGSGGQPQHF
CDR3 DNA: TGTGCCAGCAGTTTAATTGGAGGGAGCGGGGGTCAGCCCCAGCATTTT

V gene: TRBV19
J gene: TRBJ2-7
clone size: .
CDR3 length: 14
D gene: .
CDR3 protein: CASYREPSSYEQYF
CDR3 DNA: TGTGCCAGCTACCGGGAACCCAGCTCCTACGAGCAGTACTTC

V gene: TRBV27
J gene: TRBJ1-1
clone size: .
CDR3 length: 12
D gene: .
CDR3 protein: CASSHRDTEAFF
CDR3 DNA: TGTGCCAGCAGTCACAGGGACACTGAAGCTTTCTTT

V gene: TRBV7-7
J gene: TRBJ2-3
clone size: .
CDR3 length: 14
D gene: TRBD1
CDR3 protein: CASSQDRGTDTQYF
CDR3 DNA: TGTGCCAGCAGCCAGGACAGGGGGACAGATACGCAGTATTTT

V gene: TRBV29-1
J gene: TRBJ2-5
clone size: .
CDR3 length: 14
D gene: TRBD2
CDR3 protein: CSVLAGAGLETQYF
CDR3 DNA: TGCAGCGTTCTAGCGGGAGCGGGGCTGGAGACCCAGTACTTC

V gene: TRBV7-9
J gene: TRBJ1-2
clone size: .
CDR3 length: 15
D gene: TRBD1
CDR3 protein: CATKTGRSGSWGYTF
CDR3 DNA: TGTGCCACCAAGACAGGGAGGTCTGGCTCTTGGGGCTACACCTTC

V gene: TRBV5-6
J gene: TRBJ2-5
clone size: once
CDR3 length: 17
D gene: .
CDR3 protein: CASSPLGSQESQETQYF
CDR3 DNA: TGTGCCAGCAGCCCCTTGGGAAGTCAGGAGTCGCAGGAGACCCAGTACTTC

V gene: TRBV9
J gene: TRBJ1-2
clone size: .
CDR3 length: 14
D gene: .
CDR3 protein: CASTDGTGRYGYTF
CDR3 DNA: TGTGCCAGCACCGACGGGACGGGGCGTTATGGCTACACCTTC

V gene: TRBV6-6
J gene: TRBJ2-1
clone size: .
CDR3 length: 15
D gene: TRBD2
CDR3 protein: CASSRTSGRYNEQFF
CDR3 DNA: TGTGCCAGCAGTAGGACTAGCGGGCGATACAATGAGCAGTTCTTC

V gene: TRBV11-2
J gene: TRBJ2-7
clone size: .
CDR3 length: 13
D gene: TRBD1
CDR3 protein: CASSLDRPYEQYF
CDR3 DNA: TGTGCCAGCAGCTTGGACAGGCCCTACGAGCAGTACTTC

V gene: TRBV10-3
J gene: TRBJ2-7
clone size: once
CDR3 length: 17
D gene: TRBD2
CDR3 protein: CAISGTSGRGTSSEQYF
CDR3 DNA: TGTGCCATCAGTGGGACTAGCGGGAGGGGGACTTCTAGCGAGCAGTACTTC